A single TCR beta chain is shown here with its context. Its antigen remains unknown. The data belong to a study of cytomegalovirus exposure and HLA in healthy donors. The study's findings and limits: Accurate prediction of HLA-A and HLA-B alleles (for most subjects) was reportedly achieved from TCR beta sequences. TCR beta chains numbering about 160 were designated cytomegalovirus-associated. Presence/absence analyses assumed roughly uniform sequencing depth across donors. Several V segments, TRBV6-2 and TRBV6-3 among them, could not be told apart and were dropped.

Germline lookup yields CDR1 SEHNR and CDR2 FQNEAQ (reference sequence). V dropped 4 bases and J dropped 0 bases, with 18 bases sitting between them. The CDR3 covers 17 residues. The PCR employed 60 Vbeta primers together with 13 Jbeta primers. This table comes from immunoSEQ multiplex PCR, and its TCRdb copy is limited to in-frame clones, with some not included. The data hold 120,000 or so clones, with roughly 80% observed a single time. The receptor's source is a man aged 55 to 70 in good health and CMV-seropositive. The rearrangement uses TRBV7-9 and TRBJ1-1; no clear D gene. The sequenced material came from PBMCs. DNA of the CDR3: TGTGCCAGCAGCTCCATCCCCGGGGTGCCCATGAACACTGAAGCTTTCTTT. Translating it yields CASSSIPGVPMNTEAFF.